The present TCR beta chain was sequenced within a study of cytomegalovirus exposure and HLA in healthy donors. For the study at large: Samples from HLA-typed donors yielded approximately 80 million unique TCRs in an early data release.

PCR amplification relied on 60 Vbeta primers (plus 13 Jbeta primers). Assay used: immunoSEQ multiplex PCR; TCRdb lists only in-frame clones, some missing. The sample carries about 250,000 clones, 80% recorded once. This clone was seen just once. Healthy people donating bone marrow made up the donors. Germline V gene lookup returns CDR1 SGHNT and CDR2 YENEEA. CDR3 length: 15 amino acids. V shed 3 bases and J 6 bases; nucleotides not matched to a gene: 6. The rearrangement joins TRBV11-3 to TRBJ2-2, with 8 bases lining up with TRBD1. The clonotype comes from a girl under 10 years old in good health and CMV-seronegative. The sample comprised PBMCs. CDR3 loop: CASSFRTGPAGELFF. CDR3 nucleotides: TGTGCCAGCAGCTTCCGGACAGGGCCAGCCGGGGAGCTGTTTTTT.